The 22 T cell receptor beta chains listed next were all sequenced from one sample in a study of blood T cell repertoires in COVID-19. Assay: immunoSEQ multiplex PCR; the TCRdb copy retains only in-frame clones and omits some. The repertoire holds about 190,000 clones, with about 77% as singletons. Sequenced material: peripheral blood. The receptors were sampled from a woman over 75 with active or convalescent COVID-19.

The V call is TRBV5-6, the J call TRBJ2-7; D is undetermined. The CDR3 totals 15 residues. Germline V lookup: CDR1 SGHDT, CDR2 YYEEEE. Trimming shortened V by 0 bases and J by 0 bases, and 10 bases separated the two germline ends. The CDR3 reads CASSLGLLSSYEQYF. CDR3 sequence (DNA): TGTGCCAGCAGCTTGGGCCTCCTTAGCTCCTACGAGCAGTACTTC.

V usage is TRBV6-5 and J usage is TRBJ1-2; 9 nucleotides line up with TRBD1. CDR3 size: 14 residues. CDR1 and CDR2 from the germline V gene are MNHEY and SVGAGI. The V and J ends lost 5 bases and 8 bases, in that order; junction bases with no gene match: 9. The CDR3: CASSRHRDRVGYTF. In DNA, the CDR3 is TGTGCCAGCAGTAGACACCGGGACAGGGTCGGCTACACCTTC.

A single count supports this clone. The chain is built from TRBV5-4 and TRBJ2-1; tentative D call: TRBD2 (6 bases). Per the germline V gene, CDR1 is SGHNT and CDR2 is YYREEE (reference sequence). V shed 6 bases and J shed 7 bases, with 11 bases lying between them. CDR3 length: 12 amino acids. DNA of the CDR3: TGTGCCAGCACCCGGGGAGGAAATGAGCAGTTCTTC. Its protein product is CASTRGGNEQFF.

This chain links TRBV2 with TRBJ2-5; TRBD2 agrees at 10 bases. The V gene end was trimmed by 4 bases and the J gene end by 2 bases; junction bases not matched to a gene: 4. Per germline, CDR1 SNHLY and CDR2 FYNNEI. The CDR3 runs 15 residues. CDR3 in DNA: TGTGCCAGCAGTGGAGCGGGGGGGGTTCAAGAGACCCAGTACTTC. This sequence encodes CASSGAGGVQETQYF.

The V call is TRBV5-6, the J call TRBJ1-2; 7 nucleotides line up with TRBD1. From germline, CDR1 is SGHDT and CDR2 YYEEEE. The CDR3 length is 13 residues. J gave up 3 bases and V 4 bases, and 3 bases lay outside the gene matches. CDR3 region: CASSRDSYYGYTF. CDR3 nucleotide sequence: TGTGCCAGCAGCCGGGACAGCTACTATGGCTACACCTTC.

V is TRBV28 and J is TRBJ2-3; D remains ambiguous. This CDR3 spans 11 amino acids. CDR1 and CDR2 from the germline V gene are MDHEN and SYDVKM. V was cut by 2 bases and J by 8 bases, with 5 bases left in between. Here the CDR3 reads CASSLGGTQYF. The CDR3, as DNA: TGTGCCAGCAGTTTAGGCGGTACGCAGTATTTT.

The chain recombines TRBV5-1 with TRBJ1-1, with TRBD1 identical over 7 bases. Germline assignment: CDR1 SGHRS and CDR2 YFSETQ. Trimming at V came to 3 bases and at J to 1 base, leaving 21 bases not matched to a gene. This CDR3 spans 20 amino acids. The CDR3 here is CASSSISLASAGGRNTEAFF. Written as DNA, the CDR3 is TGCGCCAGCAGCTCCATAAGCTTGGCGTCGGCAGGGGGGAGGAACACTGAAGCTTTCTTT. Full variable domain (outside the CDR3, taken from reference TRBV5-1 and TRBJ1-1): KAGVTQTPRYLIKTRGQQVTLSCSPISGHRSVSWYQQTPGQGLQFLFEYFSETQRNKGNFPGRFSGRQFSNSRSEMNVSTLELGDSALYLCASSSISLASAGGRNTEAFFGQGTRLTVV.

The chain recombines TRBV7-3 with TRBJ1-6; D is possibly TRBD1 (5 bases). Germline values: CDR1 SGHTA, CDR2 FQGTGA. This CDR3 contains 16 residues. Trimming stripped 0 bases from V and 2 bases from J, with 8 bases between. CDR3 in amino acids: CASSLTGRAYNSPLHF. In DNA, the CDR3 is TGTGCCAGCAGCTTAACAGGCAGGGCCTATAATTCACCCCTCCACTTT.

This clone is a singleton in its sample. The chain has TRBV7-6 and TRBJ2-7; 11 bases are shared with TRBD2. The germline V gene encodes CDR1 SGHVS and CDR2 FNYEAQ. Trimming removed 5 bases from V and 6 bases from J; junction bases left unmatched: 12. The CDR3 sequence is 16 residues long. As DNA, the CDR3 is TGTGCCAGCAGCCAAAAACTAGCGGGGGCCGGGTTCGAGCAGTACTTC. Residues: CASSQKLAGAGFEQYF.

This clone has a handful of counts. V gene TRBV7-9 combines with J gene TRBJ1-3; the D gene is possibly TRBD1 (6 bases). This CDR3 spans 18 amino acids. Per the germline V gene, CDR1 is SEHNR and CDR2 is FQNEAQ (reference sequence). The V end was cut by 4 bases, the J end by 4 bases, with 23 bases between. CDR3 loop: CASSSLRGRGGSGNTIYF. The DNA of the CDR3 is TGTGCCAGCAGCTCATTACGGGGTCGAGGGGGATCCGGAAACACCATATATTTT.

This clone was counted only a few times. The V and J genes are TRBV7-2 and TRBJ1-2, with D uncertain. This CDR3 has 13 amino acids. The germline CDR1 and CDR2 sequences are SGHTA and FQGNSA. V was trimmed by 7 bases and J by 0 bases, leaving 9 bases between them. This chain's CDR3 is CASIALANYGYTF. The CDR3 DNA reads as TGTGCCAGCATCGCTCTAGCTAACTATGGCTACACCTTC.

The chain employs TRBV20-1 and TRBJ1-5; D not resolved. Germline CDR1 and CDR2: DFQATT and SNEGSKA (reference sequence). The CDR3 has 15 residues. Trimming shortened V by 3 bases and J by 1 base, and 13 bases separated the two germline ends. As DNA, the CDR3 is TGCAGTGCTAGTGAGAGCCGCGGGAGCAATCAGCCCCAGCATTTT. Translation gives CSASESRGSNQPQHF.

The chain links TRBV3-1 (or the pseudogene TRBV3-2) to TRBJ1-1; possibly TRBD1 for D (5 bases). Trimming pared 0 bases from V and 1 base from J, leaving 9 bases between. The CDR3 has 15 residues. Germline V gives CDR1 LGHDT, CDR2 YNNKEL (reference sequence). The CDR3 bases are TGTGCCAGCAGCCAAGAATGGGGGGGGAACACTGAAGCTTTCTTT. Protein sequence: CASSQEWGGNTEAFF.

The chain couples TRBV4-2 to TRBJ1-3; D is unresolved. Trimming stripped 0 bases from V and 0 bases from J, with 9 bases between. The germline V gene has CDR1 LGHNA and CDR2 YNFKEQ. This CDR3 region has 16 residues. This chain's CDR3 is CASSQDLRASGNTIYF. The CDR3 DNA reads TGTGCCAGCAGCCAAGATTTGAGGGCCTCTGGAAACACCATATATTTT.

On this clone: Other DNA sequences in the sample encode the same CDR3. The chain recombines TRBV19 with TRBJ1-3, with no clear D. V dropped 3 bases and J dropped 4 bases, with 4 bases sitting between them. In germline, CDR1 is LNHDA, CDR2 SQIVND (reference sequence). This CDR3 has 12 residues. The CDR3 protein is CASSIGGNTIYF. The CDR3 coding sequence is TGTGCCAGTAGTATTGGCGGAAACACCATATATTTT.

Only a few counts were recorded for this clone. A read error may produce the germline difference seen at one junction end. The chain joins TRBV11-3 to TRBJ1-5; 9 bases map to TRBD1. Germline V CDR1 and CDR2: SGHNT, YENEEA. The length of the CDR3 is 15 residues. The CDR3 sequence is CASSLVTGGNQPQHF. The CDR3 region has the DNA TGTGCCAGCAGCTTAGTAACAGGGGGCAACCAGCCCCAGCATTTT.

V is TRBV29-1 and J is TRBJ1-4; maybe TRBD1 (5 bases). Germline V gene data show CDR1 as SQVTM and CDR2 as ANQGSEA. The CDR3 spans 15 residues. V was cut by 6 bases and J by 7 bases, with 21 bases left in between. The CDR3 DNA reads TGCAGCGTCGCCGGGGGGGGGTCTGCCTCTGAAAAACTGTTTTTT. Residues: CSVAGGGSASEKLFF.

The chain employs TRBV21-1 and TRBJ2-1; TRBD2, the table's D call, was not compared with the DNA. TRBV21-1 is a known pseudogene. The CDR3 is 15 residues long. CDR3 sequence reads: CASIRRGGPDNEQFF. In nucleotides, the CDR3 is TGTGCCAGCATTAGGAGGGGGGGGCCCGACAATGAGCAGTTCTTC.

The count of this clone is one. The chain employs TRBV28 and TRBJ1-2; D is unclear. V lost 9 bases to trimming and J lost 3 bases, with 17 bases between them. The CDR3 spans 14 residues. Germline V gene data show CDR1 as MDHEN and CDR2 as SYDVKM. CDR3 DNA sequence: TGTGCCAGTAGAAGACGGGGATCCCACTATGGCTACACCTTC. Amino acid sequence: CASRRRGSHYGYTF.

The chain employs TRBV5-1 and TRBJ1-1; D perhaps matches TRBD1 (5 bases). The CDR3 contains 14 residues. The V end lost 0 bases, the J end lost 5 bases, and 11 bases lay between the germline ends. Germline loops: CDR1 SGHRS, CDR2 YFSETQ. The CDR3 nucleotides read TGCGCCAGCAGCTTGGCCTGGGGGGAAACTGAAGCTTTCTTT. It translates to CASSLAWGETEAFF. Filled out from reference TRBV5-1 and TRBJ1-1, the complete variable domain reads KAGVTQTPRYLIKTRGQQVTLSCSPISGHRSVSWYQQTPGQGLQFLFEYFSETQRNKGNFPGRFSGRQFSNSRSEMNVSTLELGDSALYLCASSLAWGETEAFFGQGTRLTVV.

CDR3 nucleotide sequence: TGTGCCAGCAGCGTCCCCGGTTTGCGGGGGGGCCGCACCGGGGAGCTGTTTTTT. Amino acid sequence: CASSVPGLRGGRTGELFF. This chain connects TRBV7-2 to TRBJ2-2; TRBD2 aligns across 9 bases. The CDR3 is 18 amino acids. CDR1 SGHTA and CDR2 FQGNSA come from the germline V gene. V lost 5 bases, J lost 4 bases, and 14 bases stayed unmatched. The entire variable domain, with the rest obtained from reference TRBV7-2 and TRBJ2-2, is as follows: GAGVSQSPSNKVTEKGKDVELRCDPISGHTALYWYRQSLGQGLEFLIYFQGNSAPDKSGLPSDRFSAERTGGSVSTLTIQRTQQEDSAVYLCASSVPGLRGGRTGELFFGEGSRLTVL.

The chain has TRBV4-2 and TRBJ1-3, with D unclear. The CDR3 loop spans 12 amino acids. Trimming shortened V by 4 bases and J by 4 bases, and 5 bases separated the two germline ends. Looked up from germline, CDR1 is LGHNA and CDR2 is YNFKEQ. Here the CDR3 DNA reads TGTGCCAGCAGCCCGGGGGGAAACACCATATATTTT. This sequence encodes CASSPGGNTIYF.